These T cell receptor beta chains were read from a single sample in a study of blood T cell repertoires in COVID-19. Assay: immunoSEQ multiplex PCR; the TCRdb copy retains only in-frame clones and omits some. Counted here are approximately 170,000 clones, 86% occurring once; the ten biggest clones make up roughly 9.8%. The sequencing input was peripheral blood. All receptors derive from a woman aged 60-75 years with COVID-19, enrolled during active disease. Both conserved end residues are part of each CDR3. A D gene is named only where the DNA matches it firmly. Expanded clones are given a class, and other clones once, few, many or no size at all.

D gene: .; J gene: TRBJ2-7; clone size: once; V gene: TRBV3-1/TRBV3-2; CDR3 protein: CASSQGQSVLGSEQYF; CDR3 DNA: TGTGCCAGCAGCCAAGGACAATCCGTCCTCGGCAGCGAGCAGTACTTC
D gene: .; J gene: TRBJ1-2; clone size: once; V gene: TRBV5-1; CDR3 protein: CASSLEGGPYGYTF; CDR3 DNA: TGCGCCAGCAGCTTGGAGGGGGGGCCCTATGGCTACACCTTC
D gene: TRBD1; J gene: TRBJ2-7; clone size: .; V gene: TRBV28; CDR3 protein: CASSSRTGWYEQYF; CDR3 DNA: TGTGCCAGCAGTTCCCGGACAGGGTGGTACGAGCAGTACTTC
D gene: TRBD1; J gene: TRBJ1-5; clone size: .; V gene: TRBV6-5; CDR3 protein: CASSYSRGDQPQHF; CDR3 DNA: TGTGCCAGCAGTTATTCCAGGGGGGATCAGCCCCAGCATTTT
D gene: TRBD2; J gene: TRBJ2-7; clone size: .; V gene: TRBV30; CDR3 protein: CAWAKFTSGSGEQYF; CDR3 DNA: TGTGCCTGGGCAAAGTTCACTAGCGGGAGTGGTGAGCAGTACTTC
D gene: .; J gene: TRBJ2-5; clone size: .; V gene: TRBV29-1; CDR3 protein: CSAQVGAGLRYF; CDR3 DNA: TGCAGCGCCCAGGTAGGGGCCGGCCTCCGGTACTTC
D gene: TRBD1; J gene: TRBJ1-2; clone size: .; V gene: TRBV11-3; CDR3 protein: CASSAFGTGSGYGYTF; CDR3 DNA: TGTGCCAGCAGCGCCTTTGGGACAGGCAGTGGTTACGGCTACACCTTC
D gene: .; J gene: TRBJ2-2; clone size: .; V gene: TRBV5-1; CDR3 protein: CASSRIGPSPGNTGELFF; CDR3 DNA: TGCGCCAGCAGCCGTATTGGTCCCTCACCAGGGAACACCGGGGAGCTGTTTTTT
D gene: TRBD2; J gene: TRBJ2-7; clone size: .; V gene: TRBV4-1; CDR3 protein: CASSRRSGTSGMEAYEQYF; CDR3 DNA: TGCGCCAGCAGCCGCCGTTCCGGGACTAGCGGAATGGAGGCCTACGAGCAGTACTTC
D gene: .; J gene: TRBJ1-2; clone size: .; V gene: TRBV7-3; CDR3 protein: CASSLMGRVGYGYTF; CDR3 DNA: TGTGCCAGCAGCTTAATGGGGCGAGTGGGTTATGGCTACACCTTC
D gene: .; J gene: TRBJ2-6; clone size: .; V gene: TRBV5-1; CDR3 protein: CASSPGRGYGNGANVLTF; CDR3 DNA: TGCGCCAGCAGCCCAGGCCGGGGGTATGGAAATGGGGCCAACGTCCTGACTTTC
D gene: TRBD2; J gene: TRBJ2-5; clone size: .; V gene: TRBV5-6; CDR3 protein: CASSGGLAGGTSPRETQYF; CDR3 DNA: TGTGCCAGCAGCGGGGGACTAGCGGGAGGCACATCTCCGAGGGAGACCCAGTACTTC
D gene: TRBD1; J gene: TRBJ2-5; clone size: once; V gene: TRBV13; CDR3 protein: CASSSRTGGGETQYF; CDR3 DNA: TGTGCCAGCAGCTCAAGGACAGGGGGGGGAGAGACCCAGTACTTC
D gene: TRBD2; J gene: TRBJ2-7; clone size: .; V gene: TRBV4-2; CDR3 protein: CASSQGALAEEGYEQYF; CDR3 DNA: TGTGCCAGCAGCCAAGGGGCACTAGCGGAAGAAGGATACGAGCAGTACTTC
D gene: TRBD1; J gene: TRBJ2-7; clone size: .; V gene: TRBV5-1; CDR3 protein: CASSTRQGVYEQYF; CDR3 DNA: TGCGCCAGCAGCACCAGACAGGGGGTCTACGAGCAGTACTTC
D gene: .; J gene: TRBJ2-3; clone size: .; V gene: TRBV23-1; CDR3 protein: CASSQSPDLGSTDTQYF; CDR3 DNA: TGCGCCAGCAGTCAATCCCCTGACCTAGGAAGCACAGATACGCAGTATTTT
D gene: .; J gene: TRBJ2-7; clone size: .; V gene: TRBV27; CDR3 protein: CASSFLLSLNEQYF; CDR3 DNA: TGTGCCAGCAGTTTTCTCCTATCGTTAAACGAGCAGTACTTC
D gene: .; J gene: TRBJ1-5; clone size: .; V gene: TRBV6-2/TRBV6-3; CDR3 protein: CASSYRVGSYQPQHF; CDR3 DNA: TGTGCCAGCAGTTACAGAGTTGGGAGTTATCAGCCCCAGCATTTT
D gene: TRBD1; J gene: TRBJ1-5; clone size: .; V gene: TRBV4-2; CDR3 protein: CASSPPGGTNQPQHF; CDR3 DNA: TGTGCCAGCAGCCCACCAGGGGGGACTAATCAGCCCCAGCATTTT
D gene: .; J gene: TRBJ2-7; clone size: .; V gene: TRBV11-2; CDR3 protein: CASSFPGGNEQYF; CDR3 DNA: TGTGCCAGCAGCTTTCCGGGGGGCAACGAGCAGTACTTC
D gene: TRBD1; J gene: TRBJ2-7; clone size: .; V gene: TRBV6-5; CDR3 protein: CASSPGGWDEQYF; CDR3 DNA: TGTGCCAGCAGTCCAGGGGGCTGGGACGAGCAGTACTTC
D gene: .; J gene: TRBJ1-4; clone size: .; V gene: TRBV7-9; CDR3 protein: CASSLTSAGFAEKLFF; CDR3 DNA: TGTGCTAGCAGCTTAACTTCTGCCGGGTTTGCTGAAAAACTGTTTTTT
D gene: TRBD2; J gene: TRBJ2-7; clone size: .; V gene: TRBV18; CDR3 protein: CASSPVGTSGRSYEQYF; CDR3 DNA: TGTGCCAGCTCACCAGTAGGTACTAGCGGGAGATCGTACGAGCAGTACTTC
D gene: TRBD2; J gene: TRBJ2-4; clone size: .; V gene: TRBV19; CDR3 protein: CASSMILAGLLNIQYF; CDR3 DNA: TGTGCCAGTAGTATGATTCTAGCGGGGTTACTAAACATTCAGTACTTC